This TCR beta chain is from a study of CD8 T cells in ankylosing spondylitis. The study, taken as a whole, reports: Ankylosing spondylitis blood appeared to be characterized by a TCR beta motif of roughly eight highly homologous variants. The study looked at matched synovial fluid samples from ankylosing spondylitis patients. Disease-linked clones were reported to be significantly enriched there. Past studies reported some motif variants in reactive arthritis synovial fluid and blood.

Comments on this clonotype: Antigen: not known.

5'-RACE, quantitative and with molecular barcodes, yielded the TCR beta libraries. TCRdb itself ran the 5' RACE reads through MiXCR, one entry per CDR3 protein. The table shows roughly 470,000 distinct CDR3 sequences, with roughly 26% occurring only once. J was trimmed by 10 bases and V by 4 bases; bases with no gene match: 11. This CDR3 is built from 14 residues. Germline CDR1 reads SGHRS; CDR2 reads YFSETQ. This receptor was identified in a male donor with ankylosing spondylitis. V usage is TRBV5-1 and J usage is TRBJ2-1; TRBD1 matches at 7 bases. The specimen sequenced was blood, either unsorted or a sorted T cell fraction (not recorded which). The chain's CDR3 is CASSRGGAPAEQFF. The CDR3 coding sequence is TGCGCCAGCAGCCGAGGGGGCGCTCCGGCCGAGCAGTTCTTC.